The clone carrying this TCR beta chain was counted many times. Its target is not known. The V gene lost 1 base and the J gene lost 1 base, with 18 bases spanning the gap. Germline-derived CDR1 and CDR2 are MNHEY and SMNVEV (reference sequence). The CDR3 covers 18 residues. TCRdb re-derived calls from the RT-PCR reads in MiXCR, one entry per CDR3 protein. The repertoire holds about 190,000 distinct CDR3 sequences, with around 14% as singletons. These data originate in a study of response to subunit inactivated influenza vaccine. Study-wide results and caveats: With each seasonal influenza vaccination, the authors suggested, few new T cells are recruited.

The sequence came from a man aged 50-59 years who received an inactivated influenza vaccine. The rearrangement links TRBV27 to TRBJ2-3; D remains ambiguous. Sequenced here: CD8+ T cells sorted from PBMCs, sampled roughly 5 days after vaccination. CDR3 amino acids: CASSLLASIMERTDTQYF. For the CDR3, the DNA is TGTGCCAGCAGTTTATTAGCTTCCATCATGGAGCGCACAGATACGCAGTATTTT.